This T cell receptor (beta chain) was identified during a study of cytomegalovirus exposure and HLA in healthy donors. Study findings and constraints: Most TCR sequences showed up rarely, but some public TCRs showed up in many donors.

It was with 60 Vbeta and 13 Jbeta primers that the PCR ran. Using immunoSEQ multiplex PCR, the repertoire was profiled, and TCRdb retains in-frame clones only, with some absent. Of roughly 190,000 clones in the sample, 65% to 85% were seen once. The sample holds a few counts of this clone. Its antigen is not identified. Material: PBMCs. This TCR was recovered from a man younger than 30 in good health and CMV-seronegative.

As DNA, the CDR3 is TGCAGCGTTATTGTTCCGGACAGGGGGCAGTATAGCAATCAGCCCCAGCATTTT. This sequence encodes CSVIVPDRGQYSNQPQHF. V usage is TRBV29-1 and J usage is TRBJ1-5; 11 bases are a match to TRBD1. V lost 5 bases, J lost 0 bases, and 12 bases stayed unmatched. The CDR3 length is 18 residues. Germline V gene lookup returns CDR1 SQVTM and CDR2 ANQGSEA.